This passage covers 32 T cell receptor beta chains from one sample sequenced in a study of cytomegalovirus exposure and HLA in healthy donors. The primer mix had 60 Vbeta and 13 Jbeta primers. This table comes from immunoSEQ multiplex PCR, and its TCRdb copy is limited to in-frame clones, with some not included. The sample holds approximately 240,000 clones, around 80% seen once. Sequencing was done on a sample of PBMCs. These receptors were obtained from a woman in her 40s in good health and CMV-seronegative.

This clone has only a few counts. The chain uses TRBV9 and TRBJ2-7; 9 positions match TRBD2. J lost 3 bases, V lost 3 bases, and 7 bases had no gene match. Germline loops: CDR1 SGDLS, CDR2 YYNGEE. This CDR3 region has 15 residues. CDR3 sequence reads: CASSAVRRGGYEQYF. CDR3 sequence (DNA): TGTGCCAGCAGCGCCGTTCGGCGGGGGGGCTACGAGCAGTACTTC.

The CDR3 sequence is CASSSGTTTETQYF. CDR3 in DNA: TGCGCCAGCAGCTCCGGGACTACAACTGAGACCCAGTACTTC. The rearrangement links TRBV5-1 to TRBJ2-5, with 7 bases lining up with TRBD2. Trimming cost V 3 bases and J 5 bases; bases outside gene matches: 7. Germline V CDR1 and CDR2: SGHRS, YFSETQ. This CDR3 is built from 14 residues.

This clone was detected once. The J gene is TRBJ1-2, the V gene TRBV15, with 7 bases matching TRBD1. The germline V gene encodes CDR1 LNHNV and CDR2 YYDKDF (reference sequence). The CDR3 extends over 15 amino acids. The V and J ends lost 5 bases and 2 bases, in that order; junction bases with no gene match: 8. CDR3 sequence: CATSRPGQRNYGYTF. The CDR3 region has the DNA TGTGCCACCAGCCGCCCGGGACAGCGCAACTATGGCTACACCTTC.

The chain is built from TRBV6-1 and TRBJ1-1; TRBD1 might be the D (5 bases). The V end was cut by 6 bases, the J end by 7 bases, with 15 bases between. The CDR3 is made up of 13 amino acids. CDR1 and CDR2 from the germline V gene are MNHNS and SASEGT. CDR3 DNA sequence: TGTGCCAGCAGAGTAATCAGGGCAGGTGAAGCTTTCTTT. Its translation: CASRVIRAGEAFF.

The rearrangement uses TRBV11-3 and TRBJ1-1; 8 bases are shared with TRBD1. V dropped 1 base and J dropped 1; count of bases not matched to a gene: 2. The CDR3 loop spans 15 amino acids. Germline V gene lookup returns CDR1 SGHNT and CDR2 YENEEA. The chain's CDR3 is CASSLGTGSNTEAFF. CDR3 sequence (DNA): TGTGCCAGCAGCTTAGGGACAGGGTCGAACACTGAAGCTTTCTTT.

This clone was seen a few times. The chain is built from TRBV9 and TRBJ2-1; D gene ambiguous. In germline, CDR1 is SGDLS, CDR2 YYNGEE. This CDR3 comprises 13 residues. The ends were cut back, 0 bases at V and 9 bases at J, with 10 bases in the middle. CDR3 protein: CASSVGSPSEQFF. The CDR3 nucleotides are TGTGCCAGCAGCGTAGGTTCCCCCAGTGAGCAGTTCTTC. Full variable domain (remainder filled in from reference TRBV9 and TRBJ2-1): DSGVTQTPKHLITATGQRVTLRCSPRSGDLSVYWYQQSLDQGLQFLIQYYNGEERAKGNILERFSAQQFPDLHSELNLSSLELGDSALYFCASSVGSPSEQFFGPGTRLTVL.

V is TRBV6-5 and J is TRBJ2-7; 9 bases agree with TRBD1. Per germline, CDR1 MNHEY and CDR2 SVGAGI. J lost 0 bases, V lost 5 bases, and 5 bases had no gene match. This CDR3 region has 15 residues. The CDR3 is CASSPGQGLSYEQYF. In nucleotides, the CDR3 is TGTGCCAGCAGTCCGGGACAGGGCCTCTCCTACGAGCAGTACTTC.

This clone has a handful of counts. The chain links TRBV11-2 to TRBJ2-5, with 8 bases fitting TRBD2. V trimming: 2 bases; J trimming: 6 bases; junction bases outside the gene matches: 8. CDR1 and CDR2 (germline): SGHAT, FQNNGV. This CDR3 region has 15 residues. The CDR3 coding sequence is TGTGCCAGCAGCTTACATTCGGGGGGGGGACAGACCCAGTACTTC. Residues: CASSLHSGGGQTQYF.

The rearrangement links TRBV28 to TRBJ1-2; D uncertain. Per the germline V gene, CDR1 is MDHEN and CDR2 is SYDVKM. The CDR3 totals 11 residues. V lost 5 bases, J lost 6 bases, and 7 bases lay in between. CDR3 protein: CASSHRDGYTF. The CDR3 DNA reads TGTGCCAGCAGTCATCGGGATGGCTACACCTTC.

The chain recombines TRBV5-4 with TRBJ1-2, with 12 positions matching TRBD1. The V and J ends lost 4 bases and 6 bases, in that order; junction bases with no gene match: 13. Germline V CDR1 and CDR2: SGHNT, YYREEE (reference sequence). This CDR3 region has 17 residues. CDR3 DNA sequence: TGTGCCAGCAGCCAGGACCAACCCGGGACAGGGGGCCATGGCTACACCTTC. It translates to CASSQDQPGTGGHGYTF.

The rearrangement joins TRBV5-4 to TRBJ2-1; 8 nucleotides agree with TRBD2. V lost 5 bases to trimming and J lost 3 bases; unmatched junction nucleotides: 13. CDR1 SGHNT and CDR2 YYREEE come from the germline V gene (reference sequence). The CDR3 consists of 17 residues. The CDR3 here is CASRRRGGQEGYNEQFF. CDR3 nucleotide sequence: TGTGCCAGCAGGCGTCGGGGGGGCCAGGAGGGCTACAATGAGCAGTTCTTC.

The rearrangement joins TRBV7-6 to TRBJ1-5; 9 nucleotides align to TRBD1. Unmatched junction bases numbered 4, after V lost 5 bases and J lost 2 bases. The CDR3 is made up of 15 amino acids. CDR1 and CDR2 from the germline V gene are SGHVS and FNYEAQ. The DNA for the CDR3 is TGTGCCAGCAGCCTACAGGGGGCCGGCAATCAGCCCCAGCATTTT. Its protein is CASSLQGAGNQPQHF.

The chain employs TRBV18 and TRBJ2-2; 7 nucleotides line up with TRBD1. The CDR3 extends over 16 amino acids. The germline CDR1 and CDR2 sequences are KGHSH and LQKENI. With 0 bases clipped from V and 5 bases from J, the junction kept 6 bases outside the gene matches. In nucleotides, the CDR3 is TGTGCCAGCTCACCACCCGACAGGGTTGGGACCGGGGAGCTGTTTTTT. This gives the protein CASSPPDRVGTGELFF.

V and J are TRBV19 and TRBJ1-6, with 10 bases matching TRBD1. The CDR3 extends over 15 amino acids. Germline V CDR1 and CDR2: LNHDA, SQIVND (reference sequence). Trimming at V came to 6 bases and at J to 9 bases, leaving 8 bases not matched to a gene. In DNA form, the CDR3 reads TGTGCCAGTAGCCCCGGGACAGGGGTAGGTTCACCCCTCCACTTT. The encoded protein is CASSPGTGVGSPLHF.

This clone appeared a few times. V gene TRBV5-4 combines with J gene TRBJ2-4, with TRBD1 matching over 10 bases. The trim removed 3 bases at V and 8 bases at J, leaving 14 bases unmatched. The CDR3 is 17 amino acids. Germline V gene lookup returns CDR1 SGHNT and CDR2 YYREEE (reference sequence). CDR3 sequence (DNA): TGTGCCAGCAGCTCCGTCCCGGGACAGGGGCCGAGGGACATTCAGTACTTC. Residues: CASSSVPGQGPRDIQYF.

The gene calls are TRBV7-9 and TRBJ1-1; a weak D match, TRBD1 (6 bases). The germline V gene encodes CDR1 SEHNR and CDR2 FQNEAQ (reference sequence). The CDR3 runs 13 residues. Between the trimmed V and J ends, which lost 10 bases and 1 base, there was a span of 13 bases. CDR3 region: CAINREGNTEAFF. CDR3 bases: TGTGCCATCAACAGGGAAGGGAACACTGAAGCTTTCTTT.

This sequence joins TRBV5-5 and TRBJ1-3; tentatively, D is TRBD1 (6 bases). The germline V gene encodes CDR1 SGHKS and CDR2 YYEKEE (reference sequence). CDR3 size: 14 residues. The V end lost 0 bases, the J end lost 2 bases, and 6 bases lay between the germline ends. The CDR3 nucleotides are TGTGCCAGCAGCTTGGACAGGGCTGGAAACACCATATATTTT. Protein: CASSLDRAGNTIYF.

The chain links TRBV5-8 to TRBJ2-3, with D perhaps TRBD2 (5 bases). Germline CDR1 and CDR2: SGHTS and YDEGEE. Trimming left V 2 bases short and J 9 bases short, with 10 bases between. There are 12 residues in the CDR3. The CDR3 DNA is TGTGCCAGCAGCTTAGAGGGCCACACGCAGTATTTT. Translation gives CASSLEGHTQYF.

The V and J genes are TRBV27 and TRBJ1-5; the D gene is possibly TRBD1 (6 bases). The V gene lost 7 bases and the J gene lost 3 bases, with 19 bases spanning the gap. There are 16 residues in the CDR3. Looked up from germline, CDR1 is MNHEY and CDR2 is SMNVEV (reference sequence). CDR3 sequence: CASTPGPGQPNQPQHF. CDR3 in DNA: TGTGCCAGCACTCCGGGCCCAGGACAGCCCAATCAGCCCCAGCATTTT.

The chain carries TRBV28 and TRBJ2-2; maybe TRBD2 (6 bases). V was pared by 8 bases and J by 1 base, with 8 bases between. CDR3 length: 13 residues. The germline CDR1 and CDR2 sequences are MDHEN and SYDVKM. CDR3 in amino acids: CASGTLNTGELFF. The CDR3 coding sequence is TGTGCCAGCGGGACTTTGAACACCGGGGAGCTGTTTTTT.

The V call is TRBV7-9, the J call TRBJ2-7; 11 bases map to TRBD1. V dropped 4 bases and J dropped 0; count of bases not matched to a gene: 2. This CDR3 comprises 15 residues. CDR1 and CDR2 (germline): SEHNR, FQNEAQ (reference sequence). CDR3 in DNA: TGTGCCAGCAGCTGGGGGACAGGGGGCTCCTACGAGCAGTACTTC. Translating it yields CASSWGTGGSYEQYF.

The chain links TRBV2 to TRBJ2-1, with D perhaps matching TRBD2 (7 bases). This CDR3 comprises 15 residues. CDR1 SNHLY and CDR2 FYNNEI come from the germline V gene. Trimming pared 6 bases from V and 5 bases from J, leaving 17 bases between. This CDR3 is CASRQQGGPHNEQFF. DNA for the CDR3: TGTGCCAGCAGACAACAGGGAGGGCCCCACAATGAGCAGTTCTTC.

This chain joins TRBV29-1 and TRBJ2-5, with D maybe TRBD2 (6 bases). Germline V lookup: CDR1 SQVTM, CDR2 ANQGSEA. This CDR3 has 13 residues. With 5 bases removed from V and 5 bases from J, the gap between germline ends came to 15 bases. Here the CDR3 DNA reads TGCAGCGTTTACGCGGGGACCGGGGAGACCCAGTACTTC. It codes for CSVYAGTGETQYF. The full variable domain, in which reference TRBV29-1 and TRBJ2-5 provide the parts outside the CDR3, is SAVISQKPSRDICQRGTSLTIQCQVDSQVTMMFWYRQQPGQSLTLIATANQGSEATYESGFVIDKFPISRPNLTFSTLTVSNMSPEDSSIYLCSVYAGTGETQYFGPGTRLLVL.

The chain combines TRBV4-3 with TRBJ2-1, with TRBD2 matching over 8 bases. The V gene's germline CDR1 is LGHNA and CDR2 YSLEER. The CDR3 covers 14 residues. Trimming at V came to 7 bases and at J to 4 bases, leaving 6 bases not matched to a gene. The CDR3 protein is CASIPGLVYNEQFF. CDR3 coding DNA: TGCGCCAGCATCCCGGGACTAGTTTACAATGAGCAGTTCTTC.

The chain links TRBV5-6 to TRBJ2-7, with TRBD1 identical over 10 bases. J lost 9 bases, V lost 0 bases, and 12 bases had no gene match. Germline values: CDR1 SGHDT, CDR2 YYEEEE. CDR3 length equals 16 residues. The chain's CDR3 is CASSLGSDRGRSGQYF. DNA for the CDR3: TGTGCCAGCAGCTTGGGGTCTGACAGGGGGCGCAGCGGGCAGTACTTC.

The chain uses TRBV5-1 and TRBJ1-6; 7 bases line up with TRBD1. Germline V gives CDR1 SGHRS, CDR2 YFSETQ. The CDR3 has 16 residues. The ends lost 0 bases at V and 0 bases at J; junction bases unmatched: 0. The CDR3 nucleotides are TGCGCCAGCAGCTTGGGACAGGGCTCCTATAATTCACCCCTCCACTTT. It yields the protein CASSLGQGSYNSPLHF.

This clone was seen just once. The genes are TRBV5-4 and TRBJ2-3; D remains ambiguous. The ends were cut back, 0 bases at V and 4 bases at J, with 6 bases in the middle. The CDR3 runs 13 residues. CDR1 is SGHNT and CDR2 is YYREEE in the germline V gene (reference sequence). The DNA of the CDR3 is TGTGCCAGCAGCTTGGGAGTGGCAGATACGCAGTATTTT. This gives the protein CASSLGVADTQYF.

V and J are TRBV7-8 and TRBJ1-2; D possibly corresponds to TRBD1 (6 bases). The germline gives CDR1 SGHVS, CDR2 FQNEAQ. V was shortened by 2 bases and J by 7 bases, with 11 bases between the two germline ends. The CDR3 loop spans 13 amino acids. DNA of the CDR3: TGTGCCAGCAGCTTACTCCAGGGGTCTGGCTACACCTTC. Translating it yields CASSLLQGSGYTF.

V is TRBV7-2 and J is TRBJ1-2, with D unresolved. The CDR3 runs 12 residues. Trimming removed 1 base from V and 7 bases from J, with 7 bases in between. Germline V lookup: CDR1 SGHTA, CDR2 FQGNSA. This CDR3 is CASSLDTIGYTF. CDR3 nucleotide sequence: TGTGCCAGCAGCTTAGATACAATTGGCTACACCTTC.

The V call is TRBV18, the J call TRBJ2-7; D may be TRBD2 (5 bases). The CDR3 is 13 amino acids. With 3 bases removed from V and 0 bases from J, the gap between germline ends came to 6 bases. Germline-derived CDR1 and CDR2 are KGHSH and LQKENI. Written as DNA, the CDR3 is TGTGCCAGCTCACCTGGGAGCTCCTACGAGCAGTACTTC. The encoded protein is CASSPGSSYEQYF.

The rearrangement links TRBV5-1 to TRBJ2-3, with 7 bases fitting TRBD2. Germline V gene sequence: CDR1 SGHRS, CDR2 YFSETQ. The CDR3 runs to 16 residues. V was clipped by 0 bases and J by 1 base; unmatched bases: 5. The CDR3 region is CASSLVGGTGTDTQYF. The DNA for the CDR3 is TGCGCCAGCAGCTTGGTGGGGGGGACGGGCACAGATACGCAGTATTTT. The variable domain in full, with the rest retrieved from reference TRBV5-1 and TRBJ2-3, is KAGVTQTPRYLIKTRGQQVTLSCSPISGHRSVSWYQQTPGQGLQFLFEYFSETQRNKGNFPGRFSGRQFSNSRSEMNVSTLELGDSALYLCASSLVGGTGTDTQYFGPGTRLTVL.

The chain employs TRBV19 and TRBJ2-1; TRBD2 might be the D (6 bases). Germline V gives CDR1 LNHDA, CDR2 SQIVND (reference sequence). V was clipped by 6 bases and J by 0 bases, with 9 bases between them. CDR3 length equals 14 residues. CDR3 nucleotide sequence: TGTGCCAGTAGGTTGGGGGGCTCCTACAATGAGCAGTTCTTC. Encoded protein: CASRLGGSYNEQFF.